This is a list of T cell receptor beta chains from one sample in a study of response to subunit inactivated influenza vaccine. TCRdb independently ran MiXCR on the RT-PCR reads; one entry per CDR3 protein. The repertoire has about 540,000 distinct CDR3 sequences, under 30% of them found once; the top ten carry 2.5% to 3%. The sample also formed part of further work on T cells expressing NK-cell markers.

The sample consisted of CD4+ T cells sorted from PBMCs, taken 11 to 12 days after vaccination. These TCRs come from a man aged 45-60 years who received an inactivated influenza vaccine. Each CDR3 is given with its conserved first and last residue. Fields, in order: V gene, J gene, D gene, clone size, CDR3 DNA, CDR3 protein. D genes are given only for firm matches. The size field is filled for only some rows; it gives once, few, many or a size class.

TRBV20-1,TRBJ1-6,.,.,TGCAGTGCTTACGACAGTGCCAATTCACCCCTCCACTTT,CSAYDSANSPLHF
TRBV5-1,TRBJ2-7,.,.,TGCGCCAGCAGCCCAGATATTCGTATCGGGGAGCAGTACTTC,CASSPDIRIGEQYF
TRBV18,TRBJ2-2,.,.,TGTGCCAGCTCACCAGCGTACAATTCGAACACCGGGGAGCTGTTTTTT,CASSPAYNSNTGELFF
TRBV5-1,TRBJ2-1,TRBD2,many,TGCGCCAGCAGCCGGACTAGCGGGAGGGTGAATGAGCAGTTCTTC,CASSRTSGRVNEQFF
TRBV7-8,TRBJ2-2,.,few,TGTGCCAGCAGTACACTAATCGACAGGATCGACTCGTCCGGGGAGCTGTTTTTT,CASSTLIDRIDSSGELFF
TRBV28,TRBJ2-3,.,.,TGTGCCAGCAGTGAGTTAGCAGCAAGCACAGATACGCAGTATTTT,CASSELAASTDTQYF
TRBV5-1,TRBJ2-6,.,few,TGCGCCAGCAGCCCGGCGAACGGGGCCAACGTCCTGACTTTC,CASSPANGANVLTF
TRBV12-3/TRBV12-4,TRBJ2-7,.,.,TGTGCCAGCAGTTTGTTCAGGGCTTCCTACGAGCAGTACTTC,CASSLFRASYEQYF
TRBV4-1,TRBJ2-2,.,few,TGCGCCAGCAGCCAATGGGCGGCCGGGGAGCTGTTTTTT,CASSQWAAGELFF
TRBV4-2,TRBJ1-6,TRBD1,few,TGTGCCAGCAGCCAAGTTTTGGCAGGGGGCCCAAATTCACCCCTCCACTTT,CASSQVLAGGPNSPLHF
TRBV12-3/TRBV12-4,TRBJ1-4,.,few,TGTGCCAGCAGTTTTGACAGAAGTGAAAAACTGTTTTTT,CASSFDRSEKLFF
TRBV15,TRBJ1-6,.,.,TGTGCCACCAGCACCGTCGGGAATTCACCCCTCCACTTT,CATSTVGNSPLHF
TRBV15,TRBJ2-5,.,many,TGTGCCACCAGCAGAGATAGAGGAGAGACCCAGTACTTC,CATSRDRGETQYF
TRBV29-1,TRBJ1-5,.,many,TGCAGCGCCTCTTTGGAGGCGAATCAGCCCCAGCATTTT,CSASLEANQPQHF
TRBV7-2,TRBJ2-3,.,many,TGTGCCAGTACGGAACGGACTTTCACAGATACGCAGTATTTT,CASTERTFTDTQYF
TRBV18,TRBJ2-1,.,.,TGTGCCAGCTCAGGGACTCGTTCCAATGAGCAGTTCTTC,CASSGTRSNEQFF
TRBV6-1,TRBJ2-7,.,few,TGTGCCAGCAGGATGGGACATTCCTACGAGCAGTACTTC,CASRMGHSYEQYF
TRBV7-8,TRBJ1-4,.,few,TGTGCCAGCAGAGGTTCGTTGGACGGGAGCGGGGAACTGTTTTTT,CASRGSLDGSGELFF
TRBV28,TRBJ1-2,.,few,TGTGCCAGCAAGTATGGCTATTGGGGCTTCGGCTACACCTTC,CASKYGYWGFGYTF
TRBV28,TRBJ2-5,.,few,TGTGCCAGCAGTATTAGACAGATCCACCAAGAGACCCAGTACTTC,CASSIRQIHQETQYF
TRBV5-1,TRBJ1-1,TRBD1,.,TGCGCCAGCAGCTCGGGGGTTCGACAGGGCGCTGAAGCTTTCTTT,CASSSGVRQGAEAFF
TRBV24-1,TRBJ2-1,.,once,TGTGCCACCAGTGATACTACACAGGTTTACAATGAGCAGTTCTTC,CATSDTTQVYNEQFF
TRBV29-1,TRBJ2-1,.,.,TGCAGCGTTGTTGTGTTCTACAATGAGCAGTTCTTC,CSVVVFYNEQFF
TRBV5-1,TRBJ1-2,.,.,TGCGCCAGCAGCTTCGGATCTCATGGCTACACCTTC,CASSFGSHGYTF
TRBV12-3/TRBV12-4,TRBJ2-7,TRBD1,.,TGTGCCAGCAGTTTATACGGGACAGGGGCCGAGCAGTACTTC,CASSLYGTGAEQYF
TRBV7-9,TRBJ2-7,.,.,TGTGCCAGCAGCTTAGCAGGGGAGGAGGGATGGTACTTC,CASSLAGEEGWYF
TRBV6-1,TRBJ2-5,.,.,TGTGCCAGCAGTGAACAGGCCTCAGGAAGGGAGACCCAGTACTTC,CASSEQASGRETQYF
TRBV12-3/TRBV12-4,TRBJ2-2,TRBD1,.,TGTGCCAGCAATCCGGACAGGGCAACCGGGGAGCTGTTTTTT,CASNPDRATGELFF
TRBV5-5,TRBJ2-3,TRBD1,once,TGTGCCAGCAGCTTAAGACAGGGTGAGGCAGATACGCAGTATTTT,CASSLRQGEADTQYF
TRBV20-1,TRBJ2-3,TRBD2,few,TGCAGTGCTAGTCTACTAGCGGGATTCACAGATACGCAGTATTTT,CSASLLAGFTDTQYF
TRBV5-1,TRBJ2-7,.,many,TGCGCCAGCAGCTTGGATGACTACGAGCAGTACTTC,CASSLDDYEQYF
TRBV6-1,TRBJ2-5,TRBD1,.,TGTGCCAGCGGATTGGACAGGGGACGGCAGACCCAGTACTTC,CASGLDRGRQTQYF
TRBV5-6,TRBJ2-7,TRBD1,once,TGTGCCAGCAGCTTCGTTCCCGCTTCAGGGGGCTACGAGCAGTACTTC,CASSFVPASGGYEQYF
TRBV5-6,TRBJ2-3,.,.,TGTGCCAGCAGCTTGGGGTCGCTGGGTACGCAGTATTTT,CASSLGSLGTQYF
TRBV2,TRBJ1-1,.,few,TGTGCCAGCCGGAATTGGGCTGAAGCTTTCTTT,CASRNWAEAFF
TRBV20-1,TRBJ2-7,.,.,TGCAGTGCTAGAGATCGGCGGTCCTACGAGCAGTACTTC,CSARDRRSYEQYF
TRBV6-1,TRBJ1-5,.,.,TGTGCCAGCATACCGGGGGCAAGCAATCAGCCCCAGCATTTT,CASIPGASNQPQHF
TRBV7-2,TRBJ2-2,.,many,TGTGCCAGCAGCTTAAGGTCTTTGAACACCGGGGAGCTGTTTTTT,CASSLRSLNTGELFF
TRBV29-1,TRBJ2-7,.,.,TGCAGCGTTGAAGGAACTAGGTACGAGCAGTACTTC,CSVEGTRYEQYF
TRBV4-3,TRBJ2-3,TRBD2,few,TGCGCCAGCAGCCAAGTCCCAGCGGGAGTAGGGGATACGCAGTATTTT,CASSQVPAGVGDTQYF
TRBV6-6,TRBJ1-2,.,.,TGTGCCAGCAGAGAACCGGAGAGTGGCTACACCTTC,CASREPESGYTF
TRBV7-2,TRBJ2-1,.,few,TGTGCCAGCACCGCGACCCTTTCCTACAATGAGCAGTTCTTC,CASTATLSYNEQFF
TRBV3-1,TRBJ1-2,TRBD1,many,TGTGCCAGCAGCCCCGGACAGGGGAGTGGCTACACCTTC,CASSPGQGSGYTF
TRBV25-1,TRBJ1-6,TRBD1,few,TGTGCCAGCAGTGAATTTGTCCAGGGGGATTCACCCCTCCACTTT,CASSEFVQGDSPLHF
TRBV20-1,TRBJ2-3,TRBD2,few,TGCAGTGCCCCCTCACCCGGGGGGACCTCTAGCACAGATACGCAGTATTTT,CSAPSPGGTSSTDTQYF
TRBV12-3/TRBV12-4,TRBJ2-3,TRBD2,.,TGTGCCAGCAGCCTGGGGGCCGGACTAGCGACAGATACGCAGTATTTT,CASSLGAGLATDTQYF
TRBV19,TRBJ2-7,TRBD2,once,TGTGCCAGTAGTATAGATGGCAAGCGGGGTCTCGAGCAGTACTTC,CASSIDGKRGLEQYF
TRBV6-5,TRBJ2-1,.,many,TGTGCCAGCAGTTACCTCGGTCACAATGAGCAGTTCTTC,CASSYLGHNEQFF
TRBV3-1,TRBJ2-7,TRBD1,few,TGTGCCAGCAGCCAAGGGGACAGAGGACCGTACGAGCAGTACTTC,CASSQGDRGPYEQYF
TRBV29-1,TRBJ2-7,.,few,TGCAGCGTCCCAGCCGGGACGTTCTACGAGCAGTACTTC,CSVPAGTFYEQYF
TRBV10-3,TRBJ2-7,TRBD1,.,TGTGCCATCAGTCCCACCCAAGGACAGGGGGCTAGTGGGACTACCGAGCAGTACTTC,CAISPTQGQGASGTTEQYF